This T cell receptor (beta chain) was profiled in a study of shared clonotypes between healthy human individuals. The wider study: Every donor yielded three CD4 naive, three CD4 memory, two CD8 naive and one CD8 memory plate.

Unmatched junction bases numbered 6, after V lost 5 bases and J lost 6 bases. This CDR3 comprises 14 residues. Germline V gene lookup returns CDR1 SGHAT and CDR2 FQNNGV. Findings and caveats of the study: Depth of sequencing was expected to influence donor clonotype sharing.

Details on this clone: Its antigen is still unknown.

The repertoire was sequenced with immunoSEQ multiplex PCR; TCRdb's copy has only in-frame clones and lacks some. The sample consists of around 1.1 million clones, about 84% of them appearing once. The V call is TRBV11-2, the J call TRBJ2-3; 9 bases are shared with TRBD1. The TCR sequence derives from a young man in good health. Some clones in this sample may be carry-over from other donors' samples. Input material: memory CD4+ T cells from PBMCs. The subset: CD45RA-negative fraction. CDR3 in amino acids: CASSTNRGLDTQYF. In DNA form, the CDR3 reads TGTGCCAGCAGCACCAACAGGGGGCTGGATACGCAGTATTTT.